Shown below are 18 T cell receptor beta chains from a single sample sequenced in a study of OX40 agonist ivuxolimab in advanced cancers. The data were produced by immunoSEQ multiplex PCR, yet TCRdb's version contains in-frame clones alone and is incomplete. The sample lists roughly 8,600 clones, roughly 90% occurring once. Material: CD4+ or CD8+ T cells sorted from blood, obtained in a trial of the OX40 agonist ivuxolimab. The source is an adult with an advanced solid tumor such as melanoma, head and neck, liver or kidney cancer.

V and J are TRBV7-9 and TRBJ1-5, with unresolved D. Per the germline V gene, CDR1 is SEHNR and CDR2 is FQNEAQ (reference sequence). This CDR3 has 13 amino acids. Trimming shortened V by 1 base and J by 9 bases, and 10 bases separated the two germline ends. The CDR3 nucleotides read TGTGCCAGCAGCTTAGAAGGGTTTGGGCCCCAGCATTTT. Protein sequence: CASSLEGFGPQHF.

This clone was detected once. The V call is TRBV27, the J call TRBJ2-5; D is perhaps TRBD2 (7 bases). In germline, CDR1 is MNHEY, CDR2 SMNVEV (reference sequence). V dropped 6 bases and J dropped 5 bases, with 19 bases sitting between them. CDR3 length: 15 residues. CDR3 in DNA: TGTGCCAGCAGACCGCGGGGAGGGGGTGGCGAGACCCAGTACTTC. It is translated as CASRPRGGGGETQYF.

This clone was seen a few times. The V call is TRBV5-1, the J call TRBJ2-1; 7 bases agree with TRBD2. CDR1 is SGHRS, CDR2 YFSETQ, per germline. The CDR3 is 15 residues long. J was trimmed by 9 bases and V by 2 bases; bases with no gene match: 11. Here the CDR3 DNA reads TGCGCCAGCAGCTTTTCGGCGGGAGAGGTCGGTGAGCAGTTCTTC. This codes for CASSFSAGEVGEQFF.

V gene TRBV27 combines with J gene TRBJ2-1; TRBD2 aligns across 8 bases. The CDR3 is 13 amino acids. In germline, CDR1 is MNHEY, CDR2 SMNVEV (reference sequence). Trimming cost V 3 bases and J 16 bases; bases outside gene matches: 11. The CDR3 sequence: CASSFREREMGFF. CDR3 nucleotides: TGTGCCAGCAGTTTCCGTGAGCGGGAGATGGGATTCTTC.

J is TRBJ2-5 and V is TRBV2; D is undetermined. Germline lookup yields CDR1 SNHLY and CDR2 FYNNEI. V lost 8 bases and J 2 bases, leaving 15 bases between the germline ends. The CDR3 consists of 14 residues. CDR3 nucleotides: TGTGCCAGCGGGTCTCTTTCTCCTCAAGAGACCCAGTACTTC. Protein sequence: CASGSLSPQETQYF.

The chain uses TRBV10-3 and TRBJ1-2; D is undetermined. This CDR3 contains 14 residues. V was shortened by 2 bases and J by 6 bases, with 13 bases between the two germline ends. Germline V gene lookup returns CDR1 ENHRY and CDR2 SYGVKD. The CDR3 DNA sequence: TGTGCCATCAGTGAGAACCCCCCCGCGGATGGCTACACCTTC. Its protein product is CAISENPPADGYTF.

The rearrangement links TRBV19 to TRBJ1-2, with D maybe TRBD1 (5 bases). Trimming pared 5 bases from V and 4 bases from J, leaving 17 bases between. CDR1 is LNHDA and CDR2 is SQIVND in the germline V gene (reference sequence). The CDR3 has 15 residues. The CDR3 region is CASSAPDGGTYGYTF. DNA of the CDR3: TGTGCCAGTAGTGCTCCCGACGGGGGAACCTATGGCTACACCTTC.

The count of this clone is one. This rearrangement joins TRBV4-3 to TRBJ2-6, with D unresolved. CDR3 length: 16 amino acids. Germline V lookup: CDR1 LGHNA, CDR2 YSLEER. V was shortened by 0 bases and J by 2 bases, with 8 bases between the two germline ends. CDR3 bases: TGCGCCAGCAGCCAAGACTCTCCTGCTGGGGCCAACGTCCTGACTTTC. Protein: CASSQDSPAGANVLTF.

The genes are TRBV5-4 and TRBJ1-2; 7 bases agree with TRBD1. There are 13 residues in the CDR3. Germline trimming cut 4 bases from V and 3 bases from J; bases unmatched to any gene: 3. The germline gives CDR1 SGHNT, CDR2 YYREEE (reference sequence). CDR3 sequence reads: CASSVGQYYGYTF. The DNA for the CDR3 is TGTGCCAGCAGCGTGGGACAGTACTATGGCTACACCTTC.

The V call is TRBV7-2, the J call TRBJ1-6; a possible D gene is TRBD1 (5 bases). Germline assignment: CDR1 SGHTA and CDR2 FQGNSA. Trimming stripped 5 bases from V and 7 bases from J, with 18 bases between. There are 16 residues in the CDR3. CDR3 sequence: CASSLRIPDRNSPLHF. The CDR3 nucleotides are TGTGCCAGCAGCCTTAGGATCCCCGACAGAAATTCACCCCTCCACTTT.

The gene calls are TRBV18 and TRBJ2-7; maybe TRBD1 (5 bases). V lost 3 bases and J 5 bases, leaving 11 bases between the germline ends. The CDR3 has 13 amino acids. CDR1 and CDR2 (germline): KGHSH, LQKENI. CDR3 bases: TGTGCCAGCTCACCGGGGCAGACCGACGAGCAGTACTTC. Translated, it gives CASSPGQTDEQYF.

The gene calls are TRBV7-9 and TRBJ2-1; tentative D call: TRBD1 (6 bases). The CDR3 sequence is 16 residues long. V was trimmed by 4 bases and J by 5 bases, leaving 18 bases between them. Germline V gives CDR1 SEHNR, CDR2 FQNEAQ (reference sequence). CDR3 sequence (DNA): TGTGCCAGCAGCTCCTGGGGGCGGTTCCCCAACAATGAGCAGTTCTTC. Protein sequence: CASSSWGRFPNNEQFF.

The chain couples TRBV5-1 to TRBJ2-2; TRBD2 is a possible D gene (5 bases). The CDR3 spans 16 residues. The V and J ends lost 4 bases and 6 bases respectively, with 19 bases between them. Germline V gives CDR1 SGHRS, CDR2 YFSETQ. CDR3 in amino acids: CASSNYPLRGSGELFF. The CDR3 nucleotides are TGCGCCAGCAGCAACTATCCCCTACGGGGTTCCGGGGAGCTGTTTTTT.

The chain is built from TRBV30 and TRBJ2-2; D call uncertain. Germline V gene sequence: CDR1 GTSNPN, CDR2 SVGIG (reference sequence). V lost 2 bases and J lost 8, with 9 bases in between. CDR3 length: 12 amino acids. CDR3 coding DNA: TGTGCCTGGAGTCCCCTTTCGGGGGAGCTGTTTTTT. Its protein is CAWSPLSGELFF.

The V and J genes are TRBV9 and TRBJ2-5; maybe TRBD2 (6 bases). Germline CDR1 and CDR2: SGDLS and YYNGEE. The CDR3 contains 15 residues. The ends were cut back, 3 bases at V and 5 bases at J, with 17 bases in the middle. The CDR3 coding sequence is TGTGCCAGCAGCGACCTTTGGGGAGGTAGGGAGACCCAGTACTTC. This gives the protein CASSDLWGGRETQYF.

The chain has TRBV2 and TRBJ1-5; D is uncertain. Deletions cut 1 base from V and 7 bases from J, with 11 bases between. CDR3 size: 14 residues. The germline gives CDR1 SNHLY, CDR2 FYNNEI. The CDR3 spells CASSEGGGGQPQHF. The CDR3 bases are TGTGCCAGCAGTGAAGGGGGAGGCGGCCAGCCCCAGCATTTT.

The chain is built from TRBV25-1 and TRBJ2-7, with D tentatively TRBD2 (5 bases). CDR3 length: 15 amino acids. Germline CDR1 and CDR2: MGHDK and SYGVNS. V was pared by 5 bases and J by 2 bases, with 16 bases between. CDR3 nucleotide sequence: TGTGCCAGCAGTCATCGGACCGGGAACCCCTACGAGCAGTACGTC. It codes for CASSHRTGNPYEQYV.

This rearrangement joins TRBV2 to TRBJ1-2; TRBD1 matches 11 bases. V dropped 6 bases and J dropped 4; count of bases not matched to a gene: 4. CDR1 and CDR2 (germline): SNHLY, FYNNEI. The CDR3 runs 14 residues. In nucleotides, the CDR3 is TGTGCCAGCAGCGGACAGGGGGCACGCTATGGCTACACCTTC. Its translation is CASSGQGARYGYTF.